The 9 T cell receptor beta chains reported below all come from one sample, sequenced in a study of T cells in Graves' hyperthyroidism and ophthalmopathy. From RNA transcripts, TCR beta CDR3 regions were amplified. During a first-round RT-PCR of the TCR CDR3, the HTBI primer set was used. Each CDR3 protein is one row after TCRdb ran MiXCR on the multiplex PCR reads. The repertoire consists of more than 300,000 distinct CDR3 sequences, with 11% to 15% occurring once and the leading ten covering 9.5% to 12%. Sequenced input: blood. The source of these receptors is a woman between 55 and 75 years old with Graves' hyperthyroidism.

This clonotype appeared a few times. This chain joins TRBV4-2 and TRBJ1-2, with no clear D. V dropped 3 bases and J dropped 4 bases, with 9 bases sitting between them. Germline CDR1 LGHNA, CDR2 YNFKEQ. There are 13 residues in the CDR3. The CDR3 DNA reads as TGTGCCAGCAGCCACAGTAGAAGCTATGGCTACACCTTC. Protein sequence: CASSHSRSYGYTF.

In its sample, this clonotype was seen many times. This rearrangement joins TRBV18 to TRBJ2-3, with TRBD1 matching 7 bases. The CDR3 consists of 14 residues. Trimming cost V 6 bases and J 4 bases; bases outside gene matches: 7. Germline V gene lookup returns CDR1 KGHSH and CDR2 LQKENI. The CDR3 spells CASSPQGEPDTQYF. The CDR3 nucleotides are TGTGCCAGCTCCCCCCAGGGGGAACCAGATACGCAGTATTTT.

This clonotype was seen many times. V is TRBV28 and J is TRBJ1-1; D not certain. The CDR3 runs 15 residues. V lost 10 bases and J 1 base, leaving 19 bases between the germline ends. From germline, CDR1 is MDHEN and CDR2 SYDVKM. The CDR3 bases are TGTGCCATATCACGGATCACGCTGAAGAACACTGAAGCTTTCTTT. This codes for CAISRITLKNTEAFF.

This clonotype was seen at least ten times. The chain recombines TRBV18 with TRBJ1-1; D call uncertain. The CDR3 spans 12 residues. Trimming took 10 bases from V and 1 from J, leaving 10 bases between them. CDR1 KGHSH and CDR2 LQKENI come from the germline V gene. The CDR3 nucleotides are TGTGCCACCTTTGACGGGAACACTGAAGCTTTCTTT. Protein sequence: CATFDGNTEAFF.

This clonotype was recorded many times. The V call is TRBV2, the J call TRBJ1-1; 11 bases agree with TRBD1. The trim removed 3 bases at V and 0 bases at J, leaving 6 bases unmatched. The CDR3 consists of 17 residues. Germline CDR1 is SNHLY and CDR2 is FYNNEI. CDR3 amino acids: CASSEGTGGLMNTEAFF. In DNA form, the CDR3 reads TGTGCCAGCAGTGAGGGGACAGGGGGGCTTATGAACACTGAAGCTTTCTTT. The variable domain in full, with the rest retrieved from reference TRBV2 and TRBJ1-1, is EPEVTQTPSHQVTQMGQEVILRCVPISNHLYFYWYRQILGQKVEFLVSFYNNEISEKSEIFDDQFSVERPDGSNFTLKIRSTKLEDSAMYFCASSEGTGGLMNTEAFFGQGTRLTVV.

The rearrangement joins TRBV5-4 to TRBJ1-4, with TRBD1 as a possible D gene (5 bases). The V gene lost 4 bases and the J gene lost 0 bases, with 13 bases spanning the gap. The CDR3 spans 16 residues. Germline assignment: CDR1 SGHNT and CDR2 YYREEE (reference sequence). The CDR3 loop reads CASSPGTFATNEKLFF. The CDR3 DNA reads as TGTGCCAGCAGCCCAGGGACGTTTGCAACTAATGAAAAACTGTTTTTT.

The chain links TRBV30 to TRBJ1-1, with D possibly matching TRBD1 (6 bases). V lost 3 bases and J lost 3, with 11 bases in between. Germline values: CDR1 GTSNPN, CDR2 SVGIG (reference sequence). The length of the CDR3 is 13 residues. The CDR3 nucleotides read TGTGCCTGGAGGTGGACAGTCGACACTGAAGCTTTCTTT. This sequence encodes CAWRWTVDTEAFF.

This clonotype was observed at least ten times. The chain carries TRBV11-3 and TRBJ2-1; D is unresolved. Germline values: CDR1 SGHNT, CDR2 YENEEA. The V gene lost 7 bases and the J gene lost 6 bases, with 10 bases spanning the gap. The CDR3 is made up of 12 amino acids. The CDR3 protein is CASKSVGNEQFF. The CDR3 nucleotides are TGTGCCAGCAAGTCGGTTGGCAATGAGCAGTTCTTC. Looking up the rest from reference TRBV11-3 and TRBJ2-1 gives the full variable domain: EAGVVQSPRYKIIEKKQPVAFWCNPISGHNTLYWYLQNLGQGPELLIRYENEEAVDDSQLPKDRFSAERLKGVDSTLKIQPAELGDSAVYLCASKSVGNEQFFGPGTRLTVL.

This clonotype appeared many times. The rearrangement links TRBV7-3 to TRBJ2-5; D could derive from TRBD1 or TRBD2 (5 bases each). The germline V gene encodes CDR1 SGHTA and CDR2 FQGTGA. The CDR3 loop spans 15 amino acids. Trimming left V 0 bases short and J 5 bases short, with 13 bases between. CDR3 residues: CASSLTGTQGETQYF. For the CDR3, the DNA is TGTGCCAGCAGCTTAACAGGGACCCAAGGGGAGACCCAGTACTTC.